The clone carrying this T cell receptor (beta chain) has a handful of counts. Germline CDR1 is MDHEN and CDR2 is SYDVKM. CDR3 length: 16 amino acids. Trimming at V came to 5 bases and at J to 8 bases, leaving 12 bases not matched to a gene. The data are from a study of T-cell reconstitution after alpha-beta-depleted transplantation in children. Using unique molecular identifiers, the investigators prepared the TCRbeta library. TCRdb independently ran MiXCR on the PCR reads; one entry per CDR3 protein. This sample has about 610,000 distinct CDR3 sequences; about 10% occur once, and the top ten carry less than 4.5%.

Sample: PBMCs from the stem cell graft donor, taken from the stem cell graft. The chain joins TRBV28 to TRBJ2-1, with 10 bases matching TRBD2. This sequence was found in a human donor who donated a stem cell graft to a child with acute myeloid leukemia. CDR3 in amino acids: CASSPTVAGGGDEQFF. The DNA of the CDR3 is TGTGCCAGCAGTCCCACTGTAGCGGGAGGAGGAGATGAGCAGTTCTTC.